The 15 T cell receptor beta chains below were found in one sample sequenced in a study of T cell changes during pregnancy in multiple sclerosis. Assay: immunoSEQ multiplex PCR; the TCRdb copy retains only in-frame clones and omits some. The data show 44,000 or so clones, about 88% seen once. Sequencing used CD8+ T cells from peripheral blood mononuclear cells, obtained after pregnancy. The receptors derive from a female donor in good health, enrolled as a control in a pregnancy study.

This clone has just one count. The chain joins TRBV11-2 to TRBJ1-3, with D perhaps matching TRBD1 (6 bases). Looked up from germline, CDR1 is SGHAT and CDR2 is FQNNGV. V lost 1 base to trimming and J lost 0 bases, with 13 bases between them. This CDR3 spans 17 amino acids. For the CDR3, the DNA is TGTGCCAGCAGCTTAGGGGGGGGCTGGAGCTCTGGAAACACCATATATTTT. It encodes CASSLGGGWSSGNTIYF.

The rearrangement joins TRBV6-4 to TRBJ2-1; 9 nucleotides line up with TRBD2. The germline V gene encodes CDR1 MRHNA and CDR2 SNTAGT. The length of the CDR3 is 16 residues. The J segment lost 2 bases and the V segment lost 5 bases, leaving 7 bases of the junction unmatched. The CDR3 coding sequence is TGTGCCAGCAGTAAACTAGCGGGTGTCCCCTACAATGAGCAGTTCTTC. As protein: CASSKLAGVPYNEQFF.

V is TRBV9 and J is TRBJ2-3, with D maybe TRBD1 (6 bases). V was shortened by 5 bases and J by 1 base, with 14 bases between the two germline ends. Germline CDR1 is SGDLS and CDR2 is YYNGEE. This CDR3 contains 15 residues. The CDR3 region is CASRSRDTGTDTQYF. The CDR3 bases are TGTGCCAGCAGATCCCGGGACACAGGCACAGATACGCAGTATTTT.

The CDR3 DNA is TGTGCCAGCAGCCTTAAAAGGGGGTATGGCTACACCTTC. Translation gives CASSLKRGYGYTF. The chain couples TRBV9 to TRBJ1-2; D perhaps matches TRBD1 (6 bases). The CDR3 extends over 13 amino acids. CDR1 and CDR2 from the germline V gene are SGDLS and YYNGEE. Trimming pared 4 bases from V and 5 bases from J, leaving 12 bases between.

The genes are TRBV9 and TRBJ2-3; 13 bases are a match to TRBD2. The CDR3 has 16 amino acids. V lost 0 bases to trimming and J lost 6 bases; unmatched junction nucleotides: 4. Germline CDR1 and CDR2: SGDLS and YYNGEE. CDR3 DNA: TGTGCCAGCAGCGTAGGCACTAGCGGGGGGGCTGATACGCAGTATTTT. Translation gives CASSVGTSGGADTQYF.

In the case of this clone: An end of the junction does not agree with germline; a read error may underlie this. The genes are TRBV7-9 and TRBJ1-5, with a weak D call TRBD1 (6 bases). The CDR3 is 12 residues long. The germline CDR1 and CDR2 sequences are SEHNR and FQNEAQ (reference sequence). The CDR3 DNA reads TGTGTCAGCAGACAGGGCAATCAGCCCCAGCATTTT. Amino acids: CVSRQGNQPQHF.

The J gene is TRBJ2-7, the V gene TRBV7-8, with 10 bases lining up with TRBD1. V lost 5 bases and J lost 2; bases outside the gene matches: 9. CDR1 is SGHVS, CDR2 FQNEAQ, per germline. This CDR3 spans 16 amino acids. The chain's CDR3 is CASSIDSGQGTYEQYF. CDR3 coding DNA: TGTGCCAGCAGCATAGATTCGGGACAGGGGACCTACGAGCAGTACTTC.

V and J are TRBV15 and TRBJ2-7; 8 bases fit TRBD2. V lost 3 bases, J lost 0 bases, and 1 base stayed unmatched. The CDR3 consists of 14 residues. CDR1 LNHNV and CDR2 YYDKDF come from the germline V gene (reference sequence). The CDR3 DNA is TGTGCCACCAGCAGCGGGGGGGACTCCTACGAGCAGTACTTC. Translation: CATSSGGDSYEQYF.

CDR3 region: CASSHERLYTF. CDR3 nucleotides: TGTGCCAGCAGCCACGAGCGCCTCTACACCTTC. The V call is TRBV7-9, the J call TRBJ1-2; D not resolved. This CDR3 is 11 amino acids long. The V end lost 5 bases, the J end lost 10 bases, and 11 bases lay between the germline ends. Germline values: CDR1 SEHNR, CDR2 FQNEAQ (reference sequence).

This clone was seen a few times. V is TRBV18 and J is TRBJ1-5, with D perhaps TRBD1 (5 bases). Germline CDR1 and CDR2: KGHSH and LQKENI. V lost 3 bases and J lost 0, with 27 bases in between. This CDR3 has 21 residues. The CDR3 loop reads CASSPDPDGGFQGLSNQPQHF. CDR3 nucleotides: TGTGCCAGCTCACCTGACCCTGACGGAGGGTTTCAGGGACTTAGCAATCAGCCCCAGCATTTT. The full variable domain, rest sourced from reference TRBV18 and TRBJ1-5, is NAGVMQNPRHLVRRRGQEARLRCSPMKGHSHVYWYRQLPEEGLKFMVYLQKENIIDESGMPKERFSAEFPKEGPSILRIQQVVRGDSAAYFCASSPDPDGGFQGLSNQPQHFGDGTRLSIL.

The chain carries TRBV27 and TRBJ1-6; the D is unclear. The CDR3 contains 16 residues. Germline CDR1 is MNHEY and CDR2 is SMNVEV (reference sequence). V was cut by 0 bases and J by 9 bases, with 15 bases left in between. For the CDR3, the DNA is TGTGCCAGCAGTTTATCAGGAGGGAGTATCACTTCACCCCTCCACTTT. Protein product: CASSLSGGSITSPLHF.

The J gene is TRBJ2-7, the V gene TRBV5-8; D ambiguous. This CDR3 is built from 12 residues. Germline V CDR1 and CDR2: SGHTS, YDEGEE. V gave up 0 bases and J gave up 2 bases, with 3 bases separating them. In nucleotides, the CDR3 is TGTGCCAGCAGCTTGGGAGCCTACGAGCAGTACTTC. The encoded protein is CASSLGAYEQYF. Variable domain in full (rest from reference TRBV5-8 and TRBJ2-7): EAGVTQSPTHLIKTRGQQATLRCSPISGHTSVYWYQQALGLGLQFLLWYDEGEERNRGNFPPRFSGRQFPNYSSELNVNALELEDSALYLCASSLGAYEQYFGPGTRLTVT.

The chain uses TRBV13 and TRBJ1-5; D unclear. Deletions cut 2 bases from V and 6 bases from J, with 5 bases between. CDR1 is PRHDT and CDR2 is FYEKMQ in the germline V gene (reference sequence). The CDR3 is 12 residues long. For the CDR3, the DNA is TGTGCCAGCAGCTTAAGCGGTCAGCCCCAGCATTTT. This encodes CASSLSGQPQHF.

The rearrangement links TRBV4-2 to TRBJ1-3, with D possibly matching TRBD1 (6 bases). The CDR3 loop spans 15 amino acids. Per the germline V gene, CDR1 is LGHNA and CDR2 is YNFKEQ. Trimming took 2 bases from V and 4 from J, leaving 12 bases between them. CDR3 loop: CASSQRAGAGNTIYF. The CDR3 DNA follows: TGTGCCAGCAGCCAACGGGCGGGGGCGGGAAACACCATATATTTT.

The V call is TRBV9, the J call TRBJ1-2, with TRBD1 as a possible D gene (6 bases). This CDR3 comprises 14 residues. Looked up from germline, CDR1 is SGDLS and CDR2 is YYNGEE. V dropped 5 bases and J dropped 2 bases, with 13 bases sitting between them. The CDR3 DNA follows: TGTGCCAGCAGAAACCCCAGGGGCAACTATGGCTACACCTTC. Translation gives CASRNPRGNYGYTF.